This record covers a single T cell receptor (beta chain). Its antigen is unidentified. These data originate in a study of vaccination effects on CD4 cells after COVID-19. Study results and caveats: The study found marked clonal contraction of infection- and vaccine-induced clones late after vaccination. In healthy vaccinees, only 1 of 255 vaccine-induced clones cross-reacted with common cold coronaviruses.

Germline V gene sequence: CDR1 SQVTM, CDR2 ANQGSEA. The CDR3 is 14 residues long. Trimming removed 6 bases from V and 4 bases from J, with 16 bases in between. Assay used: immunoSEQ multiplex PCR; TCRdb lists only in-frame clones, some missing. This table holds tens of thousands of clones, approximately 79% found once. In the ViraFEST assay, antigen-specific CD4+ clonotypes were identified by expansion after peptide-pool stimulation. Subsequent to 10 days of culture, CD4+ T cells were isolated. No vaccinee had earlier SARS-CoV-2 infection, and nucleocapsid antibodies were negative. They grew two million PBMC in each well, adding around 10 IU/ml IL-2 and 10 ug/ml peptides. The authors exchanged half the medium for IL-2 medium on days 3 and 7.

The sample here was CD4+ T cells from PBMCs cultured with HCoV-NL63 spike peptides, taken before COVID-19 vaccination. The receptor was derived from a human donor who received a COVID-19 vaccine. V is TRBV29-1 and J is TRBJ2-1, with D perhaps TRBD1 (5 bases). CDR3 in DNA: TGCAGCGTCTCAAGGGGTTTTGGATACAATGAGCAGTTCTTC. Amino acid sequence: CSVSRGFGYNEQFF.